Listed below are T cell receptor beta chains from one sample, sequenced in a study of shared clonotypes between healthy human individuals. Repertoires were generated with immunoSEQ multiplex PCR, while TCRdb's copy carries only in-frame clones and drops some. The data show about 980,000 clones, around three quarters seen once. Source material: memory CD4+ T cells sorted from blood. These receptors were collected from a man aged 18 to 29 in good health. CDR3s include the opening cysteine and the closing phenylalanine or tryptophan. A D gene is named only where the DNA matches it firmly. The listing skips clone size in some rows; elsewhere it reads once, few, many or a size class.

>TRBV6-5|TRBD1|.|TRBJ1-2
CASSFDRENGYTF
TGTGCCAGCAGTTTCGACAGGGAAAATGGCTACACCTTC
>TRBV9|.|.|TRBJ2-7
CASSVDRVTDEQYF
TGTGCCAGCAGCGTTGATAGAGTCACGGACGAGCAGTACTTC
>TRBV10-3|.|.|TRBJ2-7
CAISESTAYEQYF
TGTGCCATCAGTGAGTCGACAGCCTACGAGCAGTACTTC
>TRBV5-6|.|.|TRBJ1-5
CASSRTRNNQPQHF
TGTGCCAGCAGCCGGACACGAAATAATCAGCCCCAGCATTTT
>TRBV15|.|.|TRBJ1-3
CATSRVSGNTIYF
TGTGCCACCAGCAGAGTCTCTGGAAACACCATATATTTT
>TRBV2|TRBD1|few|TRBJ2-1
CASNSRTGGLINEQFF
TGTGCCAGCAACTCACGGACAGGGGGCCTGATCAATGAGCAGTTCTTC
>TRBV11-2|TRBD1|.|TRBJ1-2
CASSPRDRDYGYTF
TGTGCCAGCAGCCCCCGGGACAGGGACTATGGCTACACCTTC
>TRBV7-2|TRBD2|.|TRBJ2-7
CASSLFFGTSYEQYF
TGTGCCAGCAGCTTATTCTTCGGGACTAGCTACGAGCAGTACTTC
>TRBV25-1|TRBD1|.|TRBJ2-5
CASSDARGQGRKTQYF
TGTGCCAGCAGTGATGCGAGGGGACAGGGGAGGAAGACCCAGTACTTC
>TRBV7-2|.|.|TRBJ1-1
CASRKEANTEAFF
TGTGCCAGCAGGAAAGAGGCGAACACTGAAGCTTTCTTT
>TRBV7-9|.|.|TRBJ1-6
CASSLRGSSSPLHF
TGTGCCAGCAGCTTAAGGGGCTCGAGTTCACCCCTCCACTTT
>TRBV5-6|TRBD2|.|TRBJ2-1
CASSLAGTSGSYEQFF
TGTGCCAGCAGCTTGGCCGGGACTAGCGGGAGCTATGAGCAGTTCTTC
>TRBV18|.|.|TRBJ2-5
CASSPGRKDQETQYF
TGTGCCAGCTCACCGGGACGGAAAGACCAAGAGACCCAGTACTTC
>TRBV18|.|.|TRBJ1-3
CASSPPEGLGLAGNTIYF
TGTGCCAGCTCACCACCGGAGGGCCTGGGCTTGGCCGGAAACACCATATATTTT
>TRBV7-2|TRBD2|few|TRBJ2-7
CASSSSGRGNPGVYF
TGTGCCAGCAGCTCTAGCGGGAGAGGCAACCCGGGGGTGTACTTC
>TRBV5-6|TRBD1|.|TRBJ1-1
CASSPNRGDTEAFF
TGTGCCAGCAGCCCCAACAGGGGGGACACTGAAGCTTTCTTT
>TRBV7-9|.|.|TRBJ1-1
CASSLNRPFMNTEAFF
TGTGCCAGCAGCTTGAACAGGCCCTTCATGAACACTGAAGCTTTCTTT
>TRBV10-2|TRBD1|few|TRBJ1-2
CASSESTGGRGYTF
TGCGCCAGCAGTGAGTCAACAGGGGGCAGGGGCTACACCTTC
>TRBV12-2|.|few|TRBJ2-7
CASRLARREERDEQYF
TGTGCAAGTCGCTTAGCGCGGCGGGAGGAGAGGGACGAGCAGTACTTC
>TRBV10-3|.|.|TRBJ2-1
CAISNGFNNEQFF
TGTGCCATCAGTAACGGGTTTAACAATGAGCAGTTCTTC
>TRBV11-2|.|.|TRBJ1-6
CASSLERSGMTNSPLHF
TGTGCCAGCAGCTTAGAGCGCAGTGGGATGACTAATTCACCCCTCCACTTT
>TRBV11-2|TRBD2|once|TRBJ2-3
CASRFSGGPLDTQYF
TGTGCCAGCAGATTTAGCGGGGGCCCCCTTGATACGCAGTATTTT
>TRBV18|.|.|TRBJ2-5
CASSPNQETQYF
TGTGCCAGCTCACCCAATCAAGAGACCCAGTACTTC
>TRBV10-3|TRBD1|.|TRBJ1-2
CAIRGTGDYGYTF
TGTGCCATCAGGGGTACAGGGGACTATGGCTACACCTTC
>TRBV6-5|.|few|TRBJ2-1
CASRYRMSYNEQFF
TGTGCCAGCAGGTACCGGATGTCCTACAATGAGCAGTTCTTC
>TRBV4-1|TRBD1|.|TRBJ2-7
CASSQGTGTYEQYF
TGCGCCAGCAGCCAAGGGACAGGGACCTACGAGCAGTACTTC
>TRBV6-1|TRBD1|.|TRBJ2-7
CASSRQGIYEQYF
TGTGCCAGCAGTCGACAGGGCATCTACGAGCAGTACTTC
>TRBV7-8|.|.|TRBJ1-5
CASSLAPNGGTGQPQHF
TGTGCCAGCAGCTTAGCGCCCAACGGGGGAACAGGACAGCCCCAGCATTTT
>TRBV7-2|TRBD1|.|TRBJ1-2
CASSFRDSRTFTF
TGTGCCAGCAGCTTCCGGGACAGCCGCACGTTCACCTTC
>TRBV18|.|.|TRBJ2-3
CASSLSIADTQYF
TGTGCCAGCTCACTATCAATCGCAGATACGCAGTATTTT
>TRBV28|TRBD2|.|TRBJ2-4
CASSLVGSGVKNIQYF
TGTGCCAGCAGTTTGGTAGGGAGCGGGGTCAAAAACATTCAGTACTTC
>TRBV18|TRBD1|.|TRBJ1-2
CASSSDGTGLPGNGYTF
TGTGCCAGCTCCTCAGACGGGACAGGGCTCCCCGGGAATGGCTACACCTTC
>TRBV27|TRBD1|.|TRBJ2-2
CASSRVTGQNTGELFF
TGTGCCAGCAGTCGCGTGACAGGGCAAAACACCGGGGAGCTGTTTTTT
>TRBV6-1|TRBD2|.|TRBJ2-4
CASSRLATKNIQYF
TGTGCCAGCAGTAGACTAGCGACCAAAAACATTCAGTACTTC
>TRBV27|TRBD2|.|TRBJ2-7
CASIPPTSGSPPYEQYF
TGTGCCAGCATCCCGCCGACTAGCGGGAGCCCGCCCTACGAGCAGTACTTC
>TRBV30|.|.|TRBJ1-1
CAWSLWGRENTEAFF
TGTGCCTGGAGTTTGTGGGGCAGGGAGAACACTGAAGCTTTCTTT
>TRBV28|.|.|TRBJ1-6
CAGRPGWGNSPLHF
TGTGCCGGACGGCCAGGGTGGGGTAACTCACCCCTCCACTTT
>TRBV6-1|TRBD1|.|TRBJ1-6
CASSEAGTGALGNSPLHF
TGTGCCAGCAGTGAAGCCGGGACAGGGGCCCTCGGTAATTCACCCCTCCACTTT
>TRBV30|.|.|TRBJ1-4
CAWNILSNEKLFF
TGTGCCTGGAATATCCTTTCTAATGAAAAACTGTTTTTT
>TRBV27|.|.|TRBJ1-1
CASRSRANTEAFF
TGTGCCAGCCGCTCCAGGGCAAACACTGAAGCTTTCTTT
>TRBV27|TRBD2|once|TRBJ2-7
CASRGGTSMAYEQYF
TGTGCCAGCAGAGGAGGGACTAGCATGGCCTACGAGCAGTACTTC
>TRBV7-2|.|.|TRBJ1-3
CASSWTATGNTIYF
TGTGCCAGCAGCTGGACTGCGACTGGAAACACCATATATTTT
>TRBV7-2|TRBD1|.|TRBJ1-2
CASSLVTGGGYGYTF
TGTGCCAGCAGCTTAGTGACAGGGGGCGGTTATGGCTACACCTTC
>TRBV11-2|.|few|TRBJ1-1
CASSFNRVSEAFF
TGTGCCAGCAGCTTCAACAGGGTCTCTGAAGCTTTCTTT
>TRBV18|TRBD1|.|TRBJ2-1
CASSGQVSYNEQFF
TGTGCCAGCTCGGGACAGGTATCCTACAATGAGCAGTTCTTC
>TRBV30|TRBD1|once|TRBJ1-5
CAWRPPPDRGGQPQHF
TGTGCCTGGAGGCCCCCCCCGGACAGGGGGGGTCAGCCCCAGCATTTT
>TRBV5-4|.|.|TRBJ2-7
CASSLGPASHEQYF
TGTGCCAGCAGCTTGGGGCCCGCCTCCCACGAGCAGTACTTC
>TRBV18|.|few|TRBJ1-1
CASSPVSNPPNTEAFF
TGTGCCAGCTCACCAGTGTCCAACCCCCCTAACACTGAAGCTTTCTTT
>TRBV9|TRBD1|.|TRBJ2-3
CASSLGQGTDTQYF
TGTGCCAGCAGCTTAGGACAGGGAACAGATACGCAGTATTTT
>TRBV28|TRBD1|.|TRBJ2-2
CASRGLGTGITGELFF
TGTGCCAGCCGAGGGTTAGGGACAGGGATCACCGGGGAGCTGTTTTTT
>TRBV27|TRBD1|.|TRBJ2-7
CASSLSDRTPSYEQYF
TGTGCCAGCAGTTTATCGGACAGGACGCCCTCCTACGAGCAGTACTTC
>TRBV5-4|TRBD1|.|TRBJ1-4
CASSIYRGRVNEKLFF
TGTGCCAGCAGCATATACAGGGGGCGAGTAAATGAAAAACTGTTTTTT
>TRBV7-3|.|.|TRBJ2-3
CASSSSSDTQYF
TGTGCCAGCAGCTCGTCCTCAGATACGCAGTATTTT
>TRBV15|TRBD1|.|TRBJ2-1
CATSREKQGPGEQFF
TGTGCCACCAGCAGAGAGAAACAGGGGCCAGGTGAGCAGTTCTTC
>TRBV7-9|.|.|TRBJ1-4
CASSLGSFEKLFF
TGTGCCAGCAGCTTGGGGTCATTTGAAAAACTGTTTTTT